The 12 T cell receptor beta chains given below trace back to one sample, sequenced in a study of shared clonotypes between healthy human individuals. CD45RO-negative, CCR7-positively selected cells formed the naive CD8 fraction, excluding terminally differentiated effector memory CD45RA+ cells. Repertoires were generated with immunoSEQ multiplex PCR, while TCRdb's copy carries only in-frame clones and drops some. The data contain about 2.1 million clones, over 85% of them singletons. The sample comprised naive CD8+ T cells from PBMCs. These receptor sequences come from a man aged 18 to 30 in good health. Some clones in this sample may be carry-over from other donors' samples.

The chain recombines TRBV6-5 with TRBJ2-5, with no clear D. Trimming took off 6 bases at V and 2 bases at J, with 13 bases between the two ends. There are 14 residues in the CDR3. Per the germline V gene, CDR1 is MNHEY and CDR2 is SVGAGI. CDR3 nucleotide sequence: TGTGCCAGCAGCCCCGATCCCTGGCAAGAGACCCAGTACTTC. Residues: CASSPDPWQETQYF.

J is TRBJ2-7 and V is TRBV7-8; TRBD1 matches 7 bases. Germline CDR1 reads SGHVS; CDR2 reads FQNEAQ. The V segment lost 0 bases and the J segment 1 base; nucleotides outside the gene matches: 3. This CDR3 region has 15 residues. CDR3 sequence (DNA): TGTGCCAGCAGCTTAGCCTGGGACAGTTCCTACGAGCAGTACTTC. Encoded protein: CASSLAWDSSYEQYF.

This chain joins TRBV28 and TRBJ2-5; the match to TRBD1 covers 10 bases. Losses at the gene ends were 5 bases for V and 5 bases for J; bases not matched to a gene: 11. Germline V gives CDR1 MDHEN, CDR2 SYDVKM. The CDR3 is 16 amino acids. The CDR3 reads CASSPGADRGLETQYF. In DNA, the CDR3 is TGTGCCAGCAGTCCGGGGGCCGACAGGGGGCTTGAGACCCAGTACTTC.

This clone appeared once. The chain joins TRBV4-1 to TRBJ2-7, with TRBD1 matching over 9 bases. J lost 5 bases, V lost 3 bases, and 8 bases had no gene match. Germline V gene sequence: CDR1 MGHRA, CDR2 YSYEKL. This CDR3 has 15 residues. CDR3 amino acids: CASSQPGTGSNEQYF. CDR3 DNA sequence: TGCGCCAGCAGCCAGCCCGGGACAGGGAGCAACGAGCAGTACTTC.

This chain connects TRBV9 to TRBJ2-2, with D possibly matching TRBD1 (5 bases). The V gene lost 3 bases and the J gene lost 0 bases, with 12 bases spanning the gap. CDR3 length: 16 amino acids. Germline V lookup: CDR1 SGDLS, CDR2 YYNGEE. The CDR3 sequence: CASSGGDRANTGELFF. CDR3 DNA sequence: TGTGCCAGCAGCGGGGGTGACAGAGCGAACACCGGGGAGCTGTTTTTT.

The chain recombines TRBV27 with TRBJ1-1, with D uncertain. The germline V gene has CDR1 MNHEY and CDR2 SMNVEV (reference sequence). This CDR3 is 15 amino acids long. The germline V and J ends were trimmed by 0 bases and 8 bases, with 16 bases remaining between them. In DNA, the CDR3 is TGTGCCAGCAGTTTATCCCCCGATGACGTCGCGGAAGCTTTCTTT. It translates to CASSLSPDDVAEAFF.

V usage is TRBV13 and J usage is TRBJ2-2, with TRBD1 identical over 8 bases. Trimming cost V 3 bases and J 10 bases; bases outside gene matches: 4. The CDR3 covers 13 residues. Germline CDR1 PRHDT, CDR2 FYEKMQ (reference sequence). The CDR3 protein is CASSFRGLMELFF. CDR3 nucleotide sequence: TGTGCCAGCAGCTTCAGGGGGCTAATGGAGCTGTTTTTT.

This chain uses TRBV9 with TRBJ2-7, with D maybe TRBD2 (6 bases). The CDR3 loop spans 19 amino acids. Deletions cut 3 bases from V and 0 bases from J, with 25 bases between. Germline lookup yields CDR1 SGDLS and CDR2 YYNGEE. The CDR3 protein is CASSAGGSLNLGPSYEQYF. CDR3 DNA sequence: TGTGCCAGCAGCGCCGGGGGTAGCCTCAATTTAGGACCCTCCTACGAGCAGTACTTC.

This chain uses TRBV23-1 with TRBJ2-3; 9 positions match TRBD1. TRBV23-1 is known as an ORF, though its function is uncertain. V gave up 2 bases and J gave up 1 base; unmatched junction bases: 7. This CDR3 comprises 17 residues. The CDR3 is CASSQLGRTGGTDTQYF. Written as DNA, the CDR3 is TGCGCCAGCAGTCAACTGGGAAGGACAGGGGGCACAGATACGCAGTATTTT.

V and J are TRBV19 and TRBJ1-2; D remains ambiguous. The CDR3 length is 18 residues. Germline CDR1 reads LNHDA; CDR2 reads SQIVND (reference sequence). V lost 2 bases and J 0 bases, leaving 19 bases between the germline ends. The CDR3 nucleotides are TGTGCCAGTAGTATATCGGCCAGCCGAAGTCAAGCTAACTATGGCTACACCTTC. Protein: CASSISASRSQANYGYTF. Supplemented by reference TRBV19 and TRBJ1-2, the full variable domain reads DGGITQSPKYLFRKEGQNVTLSCEQNLNHDAMYWYRQDPGQGLRLIYYSQIVNDFQKGDIAEGYSVSREKKESFPLTVTSAQKNPTAFYLCASSISASRSQANYGYTFGSGTRLTVV.

This sequence joins TRBV27 and TRBJ1-3; weak D call: TRBD1 (6 bases). The CDR3 extends over 16 amino acids. Germline-derived CDR1 and CDR2 are MNHEY and SMNVEV (reference sequence). V gave up 6 bases and J gave up 2 bases, with 17 bases separating them. CDR3 sequence reads: CASRGYREGAGNTIYF. The CDR3 coding sequence is TGTGCCAGCAGAGGCTACAGGGAAGGTGCTGGAAACACCATATATTTT.

V gene TRBV11-2 combines with J gene TRBJ1-1; D is undetermined. Trimming removed 5 bases at V and 1 base at J, with 14 bases between. This CDR3 contains 15 residues. Germline values: CDR1 SGHAT, CDR2 FQNNGV. CDR3 loop: CASSHYTEENTEAFF. In DNA form, the CDR3 reads TGTGCCAGCAGCCATTATACAGAGGAGAACACTGAAGCTTTCTTT.